The clone carrying this T cell receptor (beta chain) was counted a few times. The antigen is unknown. Through template switching, a universal primer site was introduced, and the cDNA contained unique molecular identifiers. TCRdb used MiXCR to reprocess the 5' RACE reads, holding one entry per CDR3 protein. The data hold approximately 20,000 distinct CDR3 sequences, with roughly 69% observed a single time. This entry is derived from a study of identical twins. Points from the study as a whole: Cord blood beta clonotypes that were abundant carried fewer insertions, and memory repertoires showed no such trend.

This CDR3 has 20 residues. V lost 7 bases and J lost 0; bases outside the gene matches: 16. The sequencing input was memory (CD45RO+) T cells sorted from blood. The source is a woman aged 18-35 years in good health. This table probably holds off-target reads from a library built for another chain. V gene TRBV12-3 or TRBV12-4 combines with J gene TRBJ2-1, with 12 bases fitting TRBD1. CDR3 region: CASTNPGQGALGISYNEQFF. The CDR3 DNA reads TGTGCCAGCACCAATCCGGGACAGGGGGCTCTTGGGATCTCCTACAATGAGCAGTTCTTC.